Listed here is a single T cell receptor beta chain. This sample stems from a study of T cell changes during pregnancy in multiple sclerosis. TCRdb keeps only in-frame clones here, not all; method: immunoSEQ multiplex PCR. Seen here are over 25,000 clones, about nine tenths observed once, and the top ten hold 7.5% to 8.5%. The TCR comes from a female donor with multiple sclerosis, enrolled in a pregnancy study. Sequenced here: CD8+ T cells from peripheral blood mononuclear cells, sampled in the second trimester of pregnancy.

The CDR3 nucleotides are TGTGCCAGCAGTTTATTTTTTAGCGGGAACCAAGAGACCCAGTACTTC. It encodes CASSLFFSGNQETQYF. The chain links TRBV27 to TRBJ2-5; 8 bases align to TRBD2. V trimming: 1 base; J trimming: 0 bases; junction bases outside the gene matches: 4. The germline V gene encodes CDR1 MNHEY and CDR2 SMNVEV (reference sequence). This CDR3 has 16 residues.